This T cell receptor (beta chain) originates from a study of blood T cells in healthy people across ages. With a J-beta primer mix and a sample-barcoded 5' primer, a second PCR ran about 7 to 12 cycles. With 12 random nucleotides, a template-switch adaptor tagged each individual cDNA molecule. Every sample gave at least 2.5 million paired-end reads containing CDR3. TCRdb re-called the 5' RACE reads through MiXCR, storing one row per CDR3 protein. The repertoire has over a million distinct CDR3 sequences, approximately 42% of them found once; the top ten carry over 3.5%. Trimming cost V 0 bases and J 1 base, with 12 bases left between them. This CDR3 is built from 15 residues. Per germline, CDR1 DFQATT and CDR2 SNEGSKA (reference sequence).

V is TRBV20-1 and J is TRBJ1-1; tentatively, D is TRBD1 (5 bases). The sequence was collected from a woman between 18 and 30 years old in good health. What was sequenced was blood. CDR3 loop: CSARELGTGNTEAFF. In DNA, the CDR3 is TGCAGTGCTAGAGAGCTAGGGACGGGGAACACTGAAGCTTTCTTT.